The clone carrying this T cell receptor (beta chain) showed up just once. The sample comes from a study of shared clonotypes between healthy human individuals. Whole-study context: Samples came from a couple of female and three male donors aged 18 to 49.

Germline V lookup: CDR1 SQVTM, CDR2 ANQGSEA. V was cut by 4 bases and J by 4 bases, with 6 bases left in between. This CDR3 is built from 11 residues. This table comes from immunoSEQ multiplex PCR, and its TCRdb copy is limited to in-frame clones, with some not included. The table records more than 1,200,000 clones, approximately 98.5% of them present only once. The chain recombines TRBV29-1 with TRBJ2-3; D uncertain. The specimen sequenced was naive CD4+ T cells sorted from blood. As for subset: CD45RA+ positively selected. This clonotype was sampled from a man aged 25-40 years in good health. The CDR3 nucleotides are TGCAGCGTTGGGAAACCAGATACGCAGTATTTT. It is translated as CSVGKPDTQYF.